The next 18 T cell receptor beta chains were all read from a single sample in a study of blood T cells in healthy people across ages. Combining a sample-barcoded 5' primer with a J-beta primer mix, a second PCR ran for about 7 to 11 cycles. TCRdb re-called the 5' RACE reads through MiXCR, storing one row per CDR3 protein. The sample contains over a million distinct CDR3 sequences, approximately 63% of which appear only once. The sequencing sample was made of blood. These receptors were obtained from a man between 18 and 35 years old in good health.

The gene calls are TRBV9 and TRBJ2-7; weak D call: TRBD1 (5 bases). The CDR3 is 17 residues long. Germline lookup yields CDR1 SGDLS and CDR2 YYNGEE. The V end was cut by 3 bases, the J end by 0 bases, with 19 bases between. This chain's CDR3 is CASSAGHVEISSYEQYF. CDR3 nucleotides: TGTGCCAGCAGCGCTGGACACGTGGAGATTAGCTCCTACGAGCAGTACTTC.

The rearrangement links TRBV4-3 to TRBJ2-6; unclear D gene. The germline V gene encodes CDR1 LGHNA and CDR2 YSLEER. The CDR3 spans 18 residues. With 2 bases removed from V and 0 bases from J, the gap between germline ends came to 14 bases. DNA of the CDR3: TGCGCCAGCAGCCAATGGTCTTTGACGCGCTCTGGGGCCAACGTCCTGACTTTC. Amino acids: CASSQWSLTRSGANVLTF.

The chain couples TRBV4-3 to TRBJ2-7, with TRBD1 identical over 10 bases. This CDR3 has 15 amino acids. Germline CDR1 is LGHNA and CDR2 is YSLEER. Trimming removed 4 bases from V and 3 bases from J; junction bases left unmatched: 6. The CDR3 DNA follows: TGCGCCAGCAGCCGTGGGACAGGGGTCCGCTACGAGCAGTACTTC. Translated: CASSRGTGVRYEQYF.

CDR3 coding DNA: TGTGCCAGCAGGCCCTCCGGGACAGAGGCCGAGGATACGCAGTATTTT. Translated: CASRPSGTEAEDTQYF. This chain links TRBV12-3 or TRBV12-4 with TRBJ2-3; 7 bases are shared with TRBD1. The CDR3 totals 16 residues. With 6 bases clipped from V and 6 bases from J, the junction kept 15 bases outside the gene matches.

This clonotype was counted once. The chain joins TRBV7-9 to TRBJ1-1; D uncertain. The CDR3 is made up of 17 amino acids. V shed 1 base and J shed 4 bases, with 19 bases lying between them. Germline lookup yields CDR1 SEHNR and CDR2 FQNEAQ (reference sequence). As DNA, the CDR3 is TGTGCCAGCAGCTTAGGTTTGCGGTCCCGGGCCGGCACTGAAGCTTTCTTT. Protein product: CASSLGLRSRAGTEAFF.

Regarding this clonotype: A read error may produce the germline difference seen at one junction end. The V gene is TRBV7-9, the J gene TRBJ2-7, with 7 bases fitting TRBD2. Germline V gives CDR1 SEHNR, CDR2 FQNEAQ (reference sequence). CDR3 size: 15 residues. As DNA, the CDR3 is TGTGCCAGCAGCTTAGGGGGCGGGAGCTCCTACGGGCAGTACTTC. As protein: CASSLGGGSSYGQYF. Full variable domain (remainder filled in from reference TRBV7-9 and TRBJ2-7): DTGVSQNPRHKITKRGQNVTFRCDPISEHNRLYWYRQTLGQGPEFLTYFQNEAQLEKSRLLSDRFSAERPKGSFSTLEIQRTEQGDSAMYLCASSLGGGSSYGQYFGPGTRLTVT.

The chain has TRBV29-1 and TRBJ2-1; 12 nucleotides match TRBD2. Germline V gene data show CDR1 as SQVTM and CDR2 as ANQGSEA. V trimming: 6 bases; J trimming: 6 bases; junction bases outside the gene matches: 18. The length of the CDR3 is 18 residues. CDR3 bases: TGCAGCGTCGCTGGACAAAACGGACTAGCGGGAAGGGCCAATGAGCAGTTCTTC. It encodes CSVAGQNGLAGRANEQFF.

This clonotype was counted only a few times. The chain employs TRBV28 and TRBJ2-4; TRBD2 aligns across 14 bases. The CDR3 is 17 amino acids. Germline V CDR1 and CDR2: MDHEN, SYDVKM. The trim removed 3 bases at V and 0 bases at J, leaving 1 base unmatched. As DNA, the CDR3 is TGTGCCAGCAGTTTGGGGACTAGCGGGGGAGCCAAAAACATTCAGTACTTC. It is translated as CASSLGTSGGAKNIQYF.

The genes are TRBV7-2 and TRBJ2-5; D gene ambiguous. The V gene lost 0 bases and the J gene lost 5 bases, with 13 bases spanning the gap. This CDR3 comprises 15 residues. The germline gives CDR1 SGHTA, CDR2 FQGNSA. CDR3 nucleotide sequence: TGTGCCAGCAGCTTAGCTTTCGCGGAGTGGGAGACCCAGTACTTC. It codes for CASSLAFAEWETQYF.

Concerning this clonotype itself: The conserved final phenylalanine or tryptophan is absent from the CDR3, which likely points to a read error. The J gene is TRBJ2-1, the V gene TRBV10-3; D possibly corresponds to TRBD1 (6 bases). CDR3 length: 16 amino acids. The germline V gene encodes CDR1 ENHRY and CDR2 SYGVKD. V lost 2 bases, J lost 2 bases, and 13 bases lay in between. This chain's CDR3 is CAISEPLTGTYNEQFS. The DNA of the CDR3 is TGTGCCATCAGTGAGCCCCTTACAGGGACCTACAATGAGCAGTTCTCC.

This sequence joins TRBV6-5 and TRBJ1-2, with TRBD1 identical over 11 bases. CDR1 and CDR2 (germline): MNHEY, SVGAGI. This CDR3 has 14 amino acids. Germline trimming cut 4 bases from V and 6 bases from J; bases unmatched to any gene: 4. CDR3 coding DNA: TGTGCCAGCAGTTGGGACAGGGGGACAGATGGCTACACCTTC. Its protein is CASSWDRGTDGYTF.

A few counts support this clonotype. J is TRBJ2-7 and V is TRBV5-5; a possible D gene is TRBD2 (7 bases). The CDR3 length is 13 residues. The V and J ends lost 9 bases and 3 bases respectively, with 16 bases between them. CDR1 is SGHKS, CDR2 YYEKEE, per germline (reference sequence). CDR3 sequence reads: CATTGGGDYEQYF. The CDR3 nucleotides are TGTGCCACTACCGGAGGGGGGGACTACGAGCAGTACTTC.

The chain carries TRBV4-1 and TRBJ1-1; maybe TRBD1 (5 bases). The germline V gene has CDR1 MGHRA and CDR2 YSYEKL. The CDR3 consists of 15 residues. V lost 1 base and J 0 bases, leaving 9 bases between the germline ends. The CDR3 loop reads CASSQVTGMNTEAFF. CDR3 sequence (DNA): TGCGCCAGCAGCCAAGTAACAGGAATGAACACTGAAGCTTTCTTT.

V usage is TRBV20-1 and J usage is TRBJ2-4, with 7 bases aligning to TRBD2. The J call is doubtful: the DNA matches TRBJ2-7 better. Germline V gene data show CDR1 as DFQATT and CDR2 as SNEGSKA (reference sequence). This CDR3 is built from 13 residues. Written as DNA, the CDR3 is TGCAGTGCCATAGCGGGTGTTGCCTACGAGCAGTACTTC. Residues: CSAIAGVAYEQYF.

The chain employs TRBV18 and TRBJ1-1, with 7 bases that match TRBD1. This CDR3 has 14 residues. Germline CDR1 and CDR2: KGHSH and LQKENI. J lost 0 bases, V lost 4 bases, and 2 bases had no gene match. The CDR3 DNA follows: TGTGCCAGCTCACGGGACAGTGTGAACACTGAAGCTTTCTTT. Its translation: CASSRDSVNTEAFF.

The V gene is TRBV9, the J gene TRBJ2-7; no clear D. V gave up 4 bases and J gave up 0 bases, with 17 bases separating them. This CDR3 region has 16 residues. CDR1 is SGDLS, CDR2 YYNGEE, per germline. CDR3 sequence reads: CASSPEVALSSYEQYF. The CDR3 DNA follows: TGTGCCAGCAGCCCAGAGGTGGCCCTGAGCTCCTACGAGCAGTACTTC.

The chain joins TRBV10-3 to TRBJ1-2, with no clear D. This CDR3 comprises 15 residues. Germline CDR1 reads ENHRY; CDR2 reads SYGVKD. V was shortened by 4 bases and J by 1 base, with 13 bases between the two germline ends. CDR3 residues: CAISVRPPDNYGYTF. The CDR3 DNA sequence: TGTGCCATCAGTGTCAGGCCTCCGGATAACTATGGCTACACCTTC.

The J gene is TRBJ2-4, the V gene TRBV27, with TRBD2 matching over 8 bases. J lost 13 bases, V lost 3 bases, and 11 bases had no gene match. The CDR3 runs 14 residues. Germline V gene data show CDR1 as MNHEY and CDR2 as SMNVEV (reference sequence). CDR3 region: CASSLGGGLKEQYF. CDR3 DNA: TGTGCCAGCAGTTTGGGCGGGGGGCTAAAGGAGCAGTACTTC.